This TCR beta chain was captured by sequencing in a study of regulatory T cells in long-lasting Graves disease. This clonotype has a count of ten or more. As to time point: persistent/refractory GD, antithyroid drugs over 5 years with positive TRAb. Preparation of the TCR library used RNA extracted from PBMCs. This CDR3 has 12 residues. CDR1 is MDHEN, CDR2 SYDVKM, per germline. V lost 6 bases to trimming and J lost 4 bases, with 10 bases between them. Investigators prepared the TCR beta libraries by applying iRepertoire HTBI primers and Arm-PCR of CDR3 regions. From the multiplex PCR reads, TCRdb called clonotypes with MiXCR, one entry per CDR3 protein. The table has 400,000 to 600,000 distinct CDR3 sequences, about 22% seen once.

The sequences come from peripheral blood mononuclear cells (PBMCs), collected when the disease was refractory, from a patient treated with antithyroid drugs. This sequence was found in a female donor with Graves disease. The chain combines TRBV28 with TRBJ2-7, with a weak D call TRBD2 (5 bases). The CDR3 here is CASSLSGYEQYF. The CDR3 DNA sequence: TGTGCCAGCAGCTTGAGCGGTTACGAGCAGTACTTC. Combining the CDR3 with reference TRBV28 and TRBJ2-7 gives the whole variable domain DVKVTQSSRYLVKRTGEKVFLECVQDMDHENMFWYRQDPGLGLRLIYFSYDVKMKEKGDIPEGYSVSREKKERFSLILESASTNQTSMYLCASSLSGYEQYFGPGTRLTVT.